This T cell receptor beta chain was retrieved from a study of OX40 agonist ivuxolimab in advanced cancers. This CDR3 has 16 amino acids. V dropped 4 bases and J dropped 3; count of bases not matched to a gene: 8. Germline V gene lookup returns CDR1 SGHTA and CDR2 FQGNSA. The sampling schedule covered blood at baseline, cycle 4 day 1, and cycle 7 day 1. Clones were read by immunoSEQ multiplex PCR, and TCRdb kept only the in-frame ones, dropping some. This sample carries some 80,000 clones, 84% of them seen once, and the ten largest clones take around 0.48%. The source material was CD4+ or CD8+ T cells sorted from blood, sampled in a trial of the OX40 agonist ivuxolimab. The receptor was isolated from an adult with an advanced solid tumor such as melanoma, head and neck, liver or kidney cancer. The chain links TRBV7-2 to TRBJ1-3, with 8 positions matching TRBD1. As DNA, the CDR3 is TGTGCCAGCAGCTACGGCAGGGGGCGCGGTGGAAACACCATATATTTT. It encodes CASSYGRGRGGNTIYF.